These T cell receptor beta chains were read from a single sample in a study of cytomegalovirus exposure and HLA in healthy donors. Generated by immunoSEQ multiplex PCR, the TCRdb table keeps only in-frame clones and is missing some. The table includes 95,000 to 150,000 clones, more than 75% detected once. Sequenced material: PBMCs. These receptors came from a woman between 25 and 40 years old in good health and CMV-seronegative. Each CDR3 is given with its conserved first and last residue. A D gene is named only where the DNA matches it firmly. A row's size may be missing; if present it is once, few, many or a size class.

D gene	J gene	clone size	V gene	CDR3 DNA	CDR3 protein
TRBD2	TRBJ2-5	-	TRBV14	TGTGCCAGCAGCCAAAGACTAGCGGGGCCTCCGAAAGAGACCCAGTACTTC	CASSQRLAGPPKETQYF
-	TRBJ2-3	-	TRBV7-9	TGTGCCAGCAGCGCAGGACAGTACACAGATACGCAGTATTTT	CASSAGQYTDTQYF
TRBD1	TRBJ1-2	few	TRBV7-8	TGTGCCAGCAGCAACTACCTCAGGGGGCCTGTCTATGGCTACACCTTC	CASSNYLRGPVYGYTF
TRBD2	TRBJ2-2	-	TRBV7-3	TGTGCCAGCAGCCCGAGCGGGGGGCCGAACACCGGGGAGCTGTTTTTT	CASSPSGGPNTGELFF
TRBD2	TRBJ2-1	once	TRBV30	TGTGCCTGGAGTGTGGGGACTAAGCAGTTCTTC	CAWSVGTKQFF
-	TRBJ1-1	-	TRBV7-8	TGTGCCAGCAGCTTAGGACAGGCAGCCACTGAAGCTTTCTTT	CASSLGQAATEAFF
-	TRBJ2-2	-	TRBV27	TGTGCCAGCAGTCCCGGGGGGCTCTATAATGGGGAGCTGTTTTTT	CASSPGGLYNGELFF
-	TRBJ1-3	-	TRBV5-4	TGTGCCAGCAGCTACCAGGGGTCCGGAAACACCATATATTTT	CASSYQGSGNTIYF
TRBD2	TRBJ2-3	-	TRBV5-1	TGCGCCAGCAGCACTTCTCTAGCGGGGGGGACCACAGATACGCAGTATTTT	CASSTSLAGGTTDTQYF
TRBD2	TRBJ2-5	-	TRBV5-4	TGTGCCAGCAGCTCGCCTAGCGGTGGAGAGACCCAGTACTTC	CASSSPSGGETQYF
-	TRBJ2-5	-	TRBV7-2	TGTGCCAGCAGCTTACTTTCCAGGGTGGAGGAGACCCAGTACTTC	CASSLLSRVEETQYF
-	TRBJ1-2	-	TRBV4-3	TGCGCCAGCAGCCAAGATTTAGGGGTTGGCTACACCTTC	CASSQDLGVGYTF
-	TRBJ2-2	-	TRBV6-5	TGTGCCAGCAGTTACTCGAATACAGGCACCGGGGAGCTGTTTTTT	CASSYSNTGTGELFF
-	TRBJ1-4	-	TRBV7-9	TGTGCCAGCAGCATCAGGGGTGCTAATGAAAAACTGTTTTTT	CASSIRGANEKLFF
-	TRBJ1-2	few	TRBV5-4	TGTGCCAGCAGATCCCGTCCCGGACTCTATGGCTACACCTTC	CASRSRPGLYGYTF
-	TRBJ1-5	-	TRBV5-6	TGTGCCAGCAGCGGTTGGAGGGGTGGCAATCAGCCCCAGCATTTT	CASSGWRGGNQPQHF
-	TRBJ2-7	once	TRBV6-5	TGTGCCAGCAGTTACTCCCGCGACTTCACCTACGAGCAGTACTTC	CASSYSRDFTYEQYF
-	TRBJ1-2	-	TRBV7-9	TGTGCCAGCAGCGCTTCCCCCGGGAGTTGGGGCTACACCTTC	CASSASPGSWGYTF
TRBD2	TRBJ2-1	-	TRBV15	TGTGCCACCAGCCGGAAGACTAGCGGGGGGGCTGGTTATGAGCAGTTCTTC	CATSRKTSGGAGYEQFF
-	TRBJ1-2	-	TRBV6-5	TGTGCCAGCAGTTACGGCGGGCCGGGAGTGTCGACTGACTTC	CASSYGGPGVSTDF
TRBD1	TRBJ1-1	-	TRBV5-6	TGTGCCAGCAGCTTGGCCGAGACAGGGTATTTCACTGAAGCTTTCTTT	CASSLAETGYFTEAFF
TRBD1	TRBJ1-2	-	TRBV12-5	TGTGCTAGTGGTTTGAACAGGGGCTATGGCTACACCTTC	CASGLNRGYGYTF